The 10 T cell receptor beta chains in this list originate from one sample, sequenced in a study of blood T cell repertoires in COVID-19. Method: immunoSEQ multiplex PCR; TCRdb's copy keeps in-frame clones and lacks some. The sample has about 100,000 clones, about 88% seen once. Sequenced material: peripheral blood. Receptors originate from a middle-aged man with active or convalescent COVID-19.

The V gene is TRBV6-2 or TRBV6-3, the J gene TRBJ1-5; D gene uncertain. Trimming cost V 5 bases and J 1 base, with 15 bases left between them. Germline CDR1 reads MNHEY; CDR2 reads SVGEGT. This CDR3 is built from 16 residues. This CDR3 reads CASSRRGPSSNQPQHF. The CDR3 nucleotides read TGTGCCAGCAGTCGTCGAGGGCCTTCCAGCAATCAGCCCCAGCATTTT.

The chain links TRBV7-2 to TRBJ2-1; 7 bases are shared with TRBD1. V shed 6 bases and J 4 bases; nucleotides not matched to a gene: 9. The CDR3 length is 15 residues. Per germline, CDR1 SGHTA and CDR2 FQGNSA. The CDR3 spells CASRLGGTEYNEQFF. DNA for the CDR3: TGTGCCAGCAGGCTTGGTGGGACAGAGTACAATGAGCAGTTCTTC.

The rearrangement joins TRBV2 to TRBJ2-2; D uncertain. V lost 6 bases and J 5 bases, leaving 13 bases between the germline ends. Germline CDR1 reads SNHLY; CDR2 reads FYNNEI. The CDR3 spans 14 residues. The DNA of the CDR3 is TGTGCCAGCAGCGATGCTAGATTAACCGGGGAGCTGTTTTTT. Protein sequence: CASSDARLTGELFF.

Of note for this clone: The identical CDR3 is also encoded by other nucleotide sequences in the sample. The chain carries TRBV18 and TRBJ2-1, with 8 bases fitting TRBD1. Per germline, CDR1 KGHSH and CDR2 LQKENI. The CDR3 is 15 residues long. The V segment lost 6 bases and the J segment 5 bases; nucleotides outside the gene matches: 9. In nucleotides, the CDR3 is TGTGCCAGCTCGCCATGGACAGGGTCCAACAATGAGCAGTTCTTC. Protein: CASSPWTGSNNEQFF.

This chain connects TRBV6-2 or TRBV6-3 to TRBJ1-2, with D possibly matching TRBD1 (5 bases). Trimming took 5 bases from V and 4 from J, leaving 11 bases between them. CDR1 and CDR2 (germline): MNHEY, SVGEGT. The CDR3 is made up of 13 amino acids. The CDR3 DNA reads TGTGCCAGCAGTAACGGAGGGACCTATGGCTACACCTTC. This translates into CASSNGGTYGYTF.

This clone was recorded many times. J is TRBJ2-3 and V is TRBV6-2 or TRBV6-3; 10 positions agree with TRBD2. The germline CDR1 and CDR2 sequences are MNHEY and SVGEGT. The V and J ends lost 3 bases and 4 bases, in that order; junction bases with no gene match: 10. The CDR3 has 17 amino acids. CDR3 sequence (DNA): TGTGCCAGCAGTTATCCGATAACTGGACTAGCGGCAGATACGCAGTATTTT. Translation gives CASSYPITGLAADTQYF.

V and J are TRBV10-1 and TRBJ2-7, with D perhaps matching TRBD1 (6 bases). Trimming took 5 bases from V and 0 from J, leaving 11 bases between them. CDR1 and CDR2 (germline): WNHNN, SYGVQD (reference sequence). The CDR3 consists of 14 residues. In DNA, the CDR3 is TGCGCCAGCAGTAAACAGGGATACTCCTACGAGCAGTACTTC. Its translation: CASSKQGYSYEQYF.

The chain carries TRBV24-1 and TRBJ2-7; the D gene is possibly TRBD1 (5 bases). This CDR3 spans 14 amino acids. V lost 3 bases, J lost 0 bases, and 8 bases lay in between. Germline V gene sequence: CDR1 KGHDR, CDR2 SFDVKD. CDR3 residues: CATSDAGNSYEQYF. The CDR3 DNA reads TGTGCCACCAGTGATGCAGGGAACTCCTACGAGCAGTACTTC.

This rearrangement joins TRBV9 to TRBJ2-5; TRBD2 matches at 7 bases. The CDR3 contains 15 residues. V gave up 2 bases and J gave up 1 base; unmatched junction bases: 5. Germline CDR1 and CDR2: SGDLS and YYNGEE. CDR3 DNA: TGTGCCAGCAGCGTCCGGGGGGACCTCCAAGAGACCCAGTACTTC. Protein sequence: CASSVRGDLQETQYF. Complete variable domain (other parts from reference TRBV9 and TRBJ2-5): DSGVTQTPKHLITATGQRVTLRCSPRSGDLSVYWYQQSLDQGLQFLIQYYNGEERAKGNILERFSAQQFPDLHSELNLSSLELGDSALYFCASSVRGDLQETQYFGPGTRLLVL.

V gene TRBV5-1 combines with J gene TRBJ2-3; D possibly corresponds to TRBD1 (7 bases). The germline V and J ends were trimmed by 2 bases and 4 bases, with 14 bases remaining between them. The CDR3 extends over 15 amino acids. The germline V gene encodes CDR1 SGHRS and CDR2 YFSETQ. The CDR3 is CASSLYQGEADTQYF. Written as DNA, the CDR3 is TGCGCCAGCAGCTTATACCAGGGGGAGGCAGATACGCAGTATTTT.